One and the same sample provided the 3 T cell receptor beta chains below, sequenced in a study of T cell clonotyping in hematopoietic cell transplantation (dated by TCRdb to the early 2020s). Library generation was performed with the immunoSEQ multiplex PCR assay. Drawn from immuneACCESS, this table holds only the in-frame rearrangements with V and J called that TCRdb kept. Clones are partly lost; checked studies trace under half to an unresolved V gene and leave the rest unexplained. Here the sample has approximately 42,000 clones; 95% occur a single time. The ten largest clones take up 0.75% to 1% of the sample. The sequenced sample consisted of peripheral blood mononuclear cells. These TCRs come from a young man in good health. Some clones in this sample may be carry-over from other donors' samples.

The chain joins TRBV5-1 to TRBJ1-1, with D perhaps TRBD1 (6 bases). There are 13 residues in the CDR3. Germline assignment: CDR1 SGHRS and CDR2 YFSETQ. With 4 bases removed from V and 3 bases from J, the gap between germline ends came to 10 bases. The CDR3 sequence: CASSPRQDTEAFF. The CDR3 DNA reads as TGCGCCAGCAGCCCGCGACAGGACACTGAAGCTTTCTTT.

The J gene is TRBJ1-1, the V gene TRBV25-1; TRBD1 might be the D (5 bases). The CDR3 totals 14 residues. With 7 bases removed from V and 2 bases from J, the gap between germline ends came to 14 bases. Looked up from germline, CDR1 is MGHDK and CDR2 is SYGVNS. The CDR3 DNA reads TGTGCCAGCAACGAAGGGGTTTCCAACACTGAAGCTTTCTTT. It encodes CASNEGVSNTEAFF.

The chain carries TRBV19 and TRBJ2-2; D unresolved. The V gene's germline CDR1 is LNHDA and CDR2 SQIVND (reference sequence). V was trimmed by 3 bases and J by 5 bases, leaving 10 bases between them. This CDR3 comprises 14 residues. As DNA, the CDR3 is TGTGCCAGTAGTATTATGTCGCGAACCGGGGAGCTGTTTTTT. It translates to CASSIMSRTGELFF. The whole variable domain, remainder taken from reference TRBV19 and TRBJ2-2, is DGGITQSPKYLFRKEGQNVTLSCEQNLNHDAMYWYRQDPGQGLRLIYYSQIVNDFQKGDIAEGYSVSREKKESFPLTVTSAQKNPTAFYLCASSIMSRTGELFFGEGSRLTVL.